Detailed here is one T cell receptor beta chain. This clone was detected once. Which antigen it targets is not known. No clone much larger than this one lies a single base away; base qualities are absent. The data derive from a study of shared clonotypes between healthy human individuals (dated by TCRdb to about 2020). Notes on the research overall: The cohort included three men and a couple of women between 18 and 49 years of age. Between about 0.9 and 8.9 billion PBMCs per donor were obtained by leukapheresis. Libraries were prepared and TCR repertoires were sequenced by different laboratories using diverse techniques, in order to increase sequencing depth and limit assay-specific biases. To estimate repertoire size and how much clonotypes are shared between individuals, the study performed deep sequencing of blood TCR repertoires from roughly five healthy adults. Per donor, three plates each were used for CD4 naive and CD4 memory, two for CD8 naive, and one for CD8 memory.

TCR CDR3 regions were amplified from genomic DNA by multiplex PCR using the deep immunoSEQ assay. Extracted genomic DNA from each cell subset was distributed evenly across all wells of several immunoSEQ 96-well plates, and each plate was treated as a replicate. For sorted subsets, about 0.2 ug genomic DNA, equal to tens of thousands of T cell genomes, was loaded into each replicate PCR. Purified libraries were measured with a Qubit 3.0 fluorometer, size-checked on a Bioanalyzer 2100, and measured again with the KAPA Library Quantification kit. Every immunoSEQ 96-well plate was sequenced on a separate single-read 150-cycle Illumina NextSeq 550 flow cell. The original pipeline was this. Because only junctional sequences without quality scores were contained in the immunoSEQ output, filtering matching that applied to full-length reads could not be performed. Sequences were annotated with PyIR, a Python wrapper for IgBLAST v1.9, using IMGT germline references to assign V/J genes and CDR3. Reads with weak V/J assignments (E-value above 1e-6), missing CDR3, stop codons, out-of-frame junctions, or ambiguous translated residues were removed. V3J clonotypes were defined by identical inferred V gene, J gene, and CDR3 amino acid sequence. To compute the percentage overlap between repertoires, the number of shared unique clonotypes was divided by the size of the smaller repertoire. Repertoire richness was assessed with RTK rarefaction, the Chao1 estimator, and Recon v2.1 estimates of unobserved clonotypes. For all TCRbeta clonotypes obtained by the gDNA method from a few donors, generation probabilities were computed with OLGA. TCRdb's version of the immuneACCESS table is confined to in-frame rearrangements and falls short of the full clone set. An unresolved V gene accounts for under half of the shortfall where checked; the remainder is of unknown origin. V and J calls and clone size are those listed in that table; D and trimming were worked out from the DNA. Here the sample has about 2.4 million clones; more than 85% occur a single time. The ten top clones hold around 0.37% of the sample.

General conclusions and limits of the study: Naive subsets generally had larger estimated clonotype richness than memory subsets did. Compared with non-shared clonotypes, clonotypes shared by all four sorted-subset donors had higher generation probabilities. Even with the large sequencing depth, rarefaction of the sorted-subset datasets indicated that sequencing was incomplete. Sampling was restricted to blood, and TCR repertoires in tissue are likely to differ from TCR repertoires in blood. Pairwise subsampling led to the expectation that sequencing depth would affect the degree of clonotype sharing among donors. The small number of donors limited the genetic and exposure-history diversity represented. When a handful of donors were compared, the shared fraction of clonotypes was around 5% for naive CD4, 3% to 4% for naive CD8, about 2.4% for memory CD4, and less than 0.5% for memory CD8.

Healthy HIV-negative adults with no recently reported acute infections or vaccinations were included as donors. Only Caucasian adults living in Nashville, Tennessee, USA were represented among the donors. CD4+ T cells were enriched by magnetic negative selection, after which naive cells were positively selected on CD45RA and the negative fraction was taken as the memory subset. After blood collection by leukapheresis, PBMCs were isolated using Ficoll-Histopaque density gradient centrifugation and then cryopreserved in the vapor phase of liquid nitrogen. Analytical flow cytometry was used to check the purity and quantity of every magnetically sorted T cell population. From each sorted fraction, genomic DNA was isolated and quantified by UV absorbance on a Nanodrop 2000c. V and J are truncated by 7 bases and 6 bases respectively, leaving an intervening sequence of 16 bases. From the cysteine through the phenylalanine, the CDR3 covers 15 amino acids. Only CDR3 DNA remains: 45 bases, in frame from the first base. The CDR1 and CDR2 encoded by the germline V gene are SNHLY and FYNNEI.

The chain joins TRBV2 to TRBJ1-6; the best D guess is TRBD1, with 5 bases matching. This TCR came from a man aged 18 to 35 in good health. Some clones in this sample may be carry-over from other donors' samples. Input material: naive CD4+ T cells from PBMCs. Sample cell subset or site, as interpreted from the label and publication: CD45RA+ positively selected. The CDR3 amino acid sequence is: CASKGEGRINSPLHF. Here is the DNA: TGTGCCAGCAAAGGAGAGGGGCGCATTAATTCACCCCTCCACTTT.